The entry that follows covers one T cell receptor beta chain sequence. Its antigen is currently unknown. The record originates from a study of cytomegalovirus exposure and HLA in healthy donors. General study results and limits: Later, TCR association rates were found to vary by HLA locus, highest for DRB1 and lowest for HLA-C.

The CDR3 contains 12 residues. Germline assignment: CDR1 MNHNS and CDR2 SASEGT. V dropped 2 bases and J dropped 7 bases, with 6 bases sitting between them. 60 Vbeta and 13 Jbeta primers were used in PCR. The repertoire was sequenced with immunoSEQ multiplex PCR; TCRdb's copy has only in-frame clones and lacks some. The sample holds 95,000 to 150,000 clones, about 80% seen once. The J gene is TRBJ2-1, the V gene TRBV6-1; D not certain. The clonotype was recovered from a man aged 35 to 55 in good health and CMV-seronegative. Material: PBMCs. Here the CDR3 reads CASSELYNEQFF. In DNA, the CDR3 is TGTGCCAGCAGTGAATTATATAATGAGCAGTTCTTC.